What follows is one T cell receptor (beta chain) and its context. No cognate antigen has been identified for it. No qualities accompany the bases; no much larger clone lies one base away. In the prospective study, participants were about 18 to 95 years old, resided in 20 to 30 geographic areas of the United States, and were enrolled through a virtual design. To assign participants to cohorts, the prospective study relied on clinical history that participants themselves reported in a screening survey and a study questionnaire. In the prospective study, whole blood, serum and a nasopharyngeal or oropharyngeal swab were collected from each participant by mobile phlebotomists. Over a roughly 2-month period, participants in the prospective study had the option of providing additional blood draws and questionnaires. Before DNA extraction, prospective study blood samples were shipped either frozen or at room temperature.

TCRbeta CDR3 regions were amplified from genomic DNA using the immunoSEQ Assay, a bias-controlled multiplex PCR. The original pipeline was this. Nucleated cell counts per sample were estimated from amplification of reference gene primers within the assay. Sequence reads were collapsed and filtered to measure the absolute abundance of every unique TCRbeta CDR3 rearrangement. For each sample, productive Simpson clonality was calculated as the square root of Simpson's diversity index across productive rearrangements. As stored in TCRdb, this immuneACCESS dataset retains in-frame rearrangements with V and J assigned. A fraction of the clones does not appear; measured against another copy, unresolved V genes explain less than half of the discrepancy, and the remainder lacks a known reason. V and J calls and clone size are given by that table; D and trimming were obtained from the DNA. The sample includes a few hundred thousand clones, with more than 75% observed a single time. 1.5% to 2% of the sample comes from the top ten.

Cut back by 6 bases and 10 bases, the V and J ends lie 16 bases apart. The CDR3 runs 14 amino acids, cysteine and phenylalanine included. This entry keeps only the CDR3 DNA: 42 bases, framed from base 1. From the germline V gene (reference sequence), CDR1 is MNHEY and CDR2 is SMNVEV. The sample originates from a study of blood T cell repertoires in COVID-19 (dated by TCRdb to the early 2020s). As for the study more broadly: For ImmuneRACE Cohort 3, a participant was defined as recovered based on two consecutive negative NP/OP PCR tests, clearance by a healthcare professional, or resolution of symptoms. The collaborator samples originated in the United States, Italy and Spain and spanned the acute and convalescent phases of COVID-19. The material from the prospective study consisted of cDNA or gDNA derived from T cells, B-cell-depleted T cells, or PBMCs. Deeply sampled blood TCRbeta repertoires from subjects exposed to, actively infected with, or recovered from COVID-19 were included in the dataset. A freely available public database, intended as a resource for researchers studying the immune response to SARS-CoV-2, is where the repertoires were released. Samples came from the ongoing ImmuneRACE study (first 160 participants) plus 1,254 subjects from 6 global collaborators. Nearly every sample came with metadata listing a de-identified subject ID, COVID-19 status, age in years and sex. HLA class I and class II types, where available, came from metadata supplied by the sample provider rather than from assay-based typing.

The paper's findings and limits, for the study overall: How much clinical and demographic metadata was included differed by source and by participant, and the metadata was provided uncurated.

The V gene is TRBV27 and the J gene is TRBJ1-6; TRBD1 is a possible D gene, resting on 6 matching bases. This TCR was recovered from a man aged 35-49 years in a cohort exposed to, infected with or recovered from COVID-19 (not recorded which). Sequenced: PBMCs or T cells enriched from blood (not recorded which). The nucleotide sequence reads TGTGCCAGCAGGGTCGCAGGGGAGAGCTCACCCCTCCACTTT. This codes for CASRVAGESSPLHF.